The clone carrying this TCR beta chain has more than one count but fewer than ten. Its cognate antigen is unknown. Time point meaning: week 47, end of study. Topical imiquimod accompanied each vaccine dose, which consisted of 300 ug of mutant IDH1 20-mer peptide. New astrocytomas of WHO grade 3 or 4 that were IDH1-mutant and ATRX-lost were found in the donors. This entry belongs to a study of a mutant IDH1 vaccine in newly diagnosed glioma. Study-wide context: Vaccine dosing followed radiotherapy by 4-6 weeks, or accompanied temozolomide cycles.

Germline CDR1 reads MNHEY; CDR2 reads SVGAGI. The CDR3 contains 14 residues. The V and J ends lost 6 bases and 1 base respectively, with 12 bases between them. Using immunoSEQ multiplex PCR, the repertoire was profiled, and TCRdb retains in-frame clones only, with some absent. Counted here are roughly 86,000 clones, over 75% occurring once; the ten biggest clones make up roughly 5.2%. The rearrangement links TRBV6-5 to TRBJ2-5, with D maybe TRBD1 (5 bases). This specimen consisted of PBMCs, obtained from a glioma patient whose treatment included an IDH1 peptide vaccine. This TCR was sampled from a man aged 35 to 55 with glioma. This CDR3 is CASSPRVVQETQYF. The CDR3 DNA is TGTGCCAGCAGCCCCAGGGTGGTCCAAGAGACCCAGTACTTC.